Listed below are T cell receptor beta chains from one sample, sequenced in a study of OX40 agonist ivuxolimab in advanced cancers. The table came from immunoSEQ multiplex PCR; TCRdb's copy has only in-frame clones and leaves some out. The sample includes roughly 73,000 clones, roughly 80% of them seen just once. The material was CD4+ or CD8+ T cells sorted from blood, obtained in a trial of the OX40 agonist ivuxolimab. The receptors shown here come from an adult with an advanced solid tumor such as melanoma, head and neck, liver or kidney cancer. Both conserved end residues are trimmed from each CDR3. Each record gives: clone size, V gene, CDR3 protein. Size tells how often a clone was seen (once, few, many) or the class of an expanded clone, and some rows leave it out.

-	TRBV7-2	ASSPGTPNQPQH
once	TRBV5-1	ASSPRGQENIQY
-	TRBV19	ASSIGTGTGNTIY
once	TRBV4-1	ASSRDPGYGYT
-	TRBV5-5	ASSLEGTFSGNTIY
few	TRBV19	ASSTTGEGYWPQH
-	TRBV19	ASKDVGTSAYEQY
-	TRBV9	ASSVETGNTEAF
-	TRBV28	ASRNRGLNTEAF
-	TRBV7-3	ASSSGTAGNTIY
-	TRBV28	ASTLGTGINEQY
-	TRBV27	ASSPTNYRAYEQY
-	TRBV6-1	ASRTGGSGANVLT
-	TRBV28	ASSWGSEAF
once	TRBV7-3	ASSLSGRWNTGELF
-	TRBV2	ASIRQNRNTEAF
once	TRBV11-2	ASSLVTGVADANYGYT
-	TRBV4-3	ASSQEGGDRGLLIPYEQY
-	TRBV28	ASSLGGIEQF
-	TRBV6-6	ASSYAQGNGVTEAF
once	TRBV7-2	ASSLGTSGILYNEQF
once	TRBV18	ASSPTSGRAGTDTQY
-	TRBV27	ASSLGTGSGRYTGELF
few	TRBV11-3	ASSLRFRDSSYNEQF
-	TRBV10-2	ASRGNFLNTGELF
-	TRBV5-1	ASSPPPGHPNYGYT
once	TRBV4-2	ASSQGTEGLNYGYT
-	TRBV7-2	ASSLYEGPYGYT
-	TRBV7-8	ASSMGQDNSPLH
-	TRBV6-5	ASSQQGAREKLF
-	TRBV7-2	ASSSRLAGVVYEQY
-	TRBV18	ASSPGTGGNSPLH
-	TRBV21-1	ASSKREGTALGEQY
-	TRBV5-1	ASSLVGRSVQY
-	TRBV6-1	ASSEGQAANTGELF
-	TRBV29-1	SVAAGVGEKLF
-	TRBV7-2	ASSLVRSGGSTDTQY
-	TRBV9	ASSVVNSNTGELF
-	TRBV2	ASSDPGQINEKLF
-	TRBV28	ASTEGTGPREKLF
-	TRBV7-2	ASSSQGIGTGGTEAF
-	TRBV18	ASSLPRGGTEAF